The rows below give T cell receptor beta chains drawn from one sample of a study of blood T cell repertoires in COVID-19. Sequencing used immunoSEQ multiplex PCR; TCRdb keeps in-frame clones, though not all of them. The table has 350,000 to 450,000 clones, roughly 90% seen once. The sequenced sample consisted of peripheral blood. The origin of the receptors is a woman between 40 and 50 years old with COVID-19, enrolled during active disease. Both conserved end residues are part of each CDR3. D genes are given only for firm matches. Clone sizes are given selectively: once, few, many, or a class where the clone is expanded.

>TRBJ1-5|NA|NA|TRBV28
TGTGCCAGCAGTTCTCCCGGGTCCACGGAGACCCAGCATTTT
CASSSPGSTETQHF
>TRBJ1-2|NA|NA|TRBV6-1
TGTGCCAGCAGTGAAGCGTCTGGACACGATGCTGGCTACACCTTC
CASSEASGHDAGYTF
>TRBJ1-1|NA|NA|TRBV7-3
TGTGCCAGCAGCTTAGGCCCACCGGGGTTGAACACTGAAGCTTTCTTT
CASSLGPPGLNTEAFF
>TRBJ2-5|NA|TRBD1|TRBV2
TGTGCCAGTACGGACAGGGGAGAGACCCAGTACTTC
CASTDRGETQYF
>TRBJ2-1|NA|TRBD2|TRBV10-3
TGTGCCATCAATAGACTAGCGGAGGCCTACAATGAGCAGTTCTTC
CAINRLAEAYNEQFF
>TRBJ2-1|NA|NA|TRBV2
TGTGCCAGCATCCCGCCAGGGGTTTCGTCGTACAATGAGCAGTTCTTC
CASIPPGVSSYNEQFF
>TRBJ1-6|NA|NA|TRBV21-1
TGTGCCAGCAGCAAAGAAACAGGGGAACCCTATAATTCACCCCTCCACTTT
CASSKETGEPYNSPLHF
>TRBJ2-7|NA|NA|TRBV6-5
TGTGCCAGCAGTACGCAGGGAGGTTACGAGCAGTACTTC
CASSTQGGYEQYF
>TRBJ2-1|NA|NA|TRBV9
TGTGCCAGCAGCGTAGGGTCGGCGGAAGTTTACAATGAGCAGTTCTTC
CASSVGSAEVYNEQFF
>TRBJ2-7|NA|TRBD2|TRBV5-1
TGCGCCAGCAGCTTGGTTCCTAGCGGGGGCTACGAGCAGTACTTC
CASSLVPSGGYEQYF
>TRBJ1-2|NA|NA|TRBV28
TGTGCCAGCCGCGGGGGGACTTATTTCTATGGCTACACCTTC
CASRGGTYFYGYTF
>TRBJ1-6|once|NA|TRBV18
TGTGCCAGCTCACCGGACCCAGGGGATCCCTATAATTCACCCCTCCACTTT
CASSPDPGDPYNSPLHF
>TRBJ1-5|NA|NA|TRBV30
TGTGCCTGGAGTAGTGATCTAAGCAATCAGCCCCAGCATTTT
CAWSSDLSNQPQHF
>TRBJ2-1|NA|NA|TRBV19
TGTGCCAGTACTACGGTCAACAATGAGCAGTTCTTC
CASTTVNNEQFF
>TRBJ1-1|NA|TRBD1|TRBV28
TGTGCCAGCAGTCCTCCCCGACAGGGGCAATTCGTGAACACTGAAGCTTTCTTT
CASSPPRQGQFVNTEAFF
>TRBJ2-7|NA|NA|TRBV6-2/TRBV6-3
TGTGCCAGCAGTTCCGGGGTTGCCTACGAGCAGTACTTC
CASSSGVAYEQYF
>TRBJ1-6|NA|NA|TRBV28
TGTGCCAGCAGCCCCAGAGGGCCCAATTCACCCCTCCACTTT
CASSPRGPNSPLHF
>TRBJ2-1|many|NA|TRBV7-9
TGTGCCAGCAGCTACCCCGACAGGGTGGGCCGGGGGTCCTACAATGAGCAGTTCTTC
CASSYPDRVGRGSYNEQFF
>TRBJ2-2|NA|NA|TRBV5-1
TGCGCCAGCAGCTTGCCTGCGAACACCGGGGAGCTGTTTTTT
CASSLPANTGELFF
>TRBJ1-4|NA|TRBD1|TRBV7-2
TGTGCCAGCAGCTTACTGGGACAGGGGGCAGGAAGTGAAAAACTGTTTTTT
CASSLLGQGAGSEKLFF
>TRBJ2-3|NA|TRBD2|TRBV10-3
TGTGCCATCAGTGAGCCGATGGGGGGACTAGCGGGAGCAAGCACAGATACGCAGTATTTT
CAISEPMGGLAGASTDTQYF
>TRBJ2-5|NA|TRBD1|TRBV7-8
TGTGCCAGCAGCTTAGAGGGCAGGGGGCAGTTACGAGAGACCCAGTACTTC
CASSLEGRGQLRETQYF
>TRBJ1-5|NA|NA|TRBV13
TGTGCCAGCAGCTTAGCGGAGAAAGGCAATCAGCCCCAGCATTTT
CASSLAEKGNQPQHF
>TRBJ1-2|NA|NA|TRBV7-3
TGTGCCAGCAGCTTACGGGGTAGAGACTATGGCTACACCTTC
CASSLRGRDYGYTF
>TRBJ2-3|NA|TRBD2|TRBV3-1/TRBV3-2
TGTGCCAGCAGCCATCTTTTAGCGGGAGTAAGGACAGATACGCAGTATTTT
CASSHLLAGVRTDTQYF
>TRBJ1-1|NA|TRBD1|TRBV5-5
TGTGCCAGCAGCACTACTCCCGGGACAGGCAGGGGCACTGAAGCTTTCTTT
CASSTTPGTGRGTEAFF
>TRBJ2-7|NA|NA|TRBV30
TGTGCCTGGAGCACGGGACACCCCGCGAGCGAGCAGTACTTC
CAWSTGHPASEQYF
>TRBJ2-1|NA|NA|TRBV27
TGTGCCAGCAGCAGGTCCTACAATGAGCAGTTCTTC
CASSRSYNEQFF
>TRBJ2-3|NA|NA|TRBV5-1
TGCGCCAGCAGCTTCCTAGGATTAGATACGCAGTATTTT
CASSFLGLDTQYF
>TRBJ2-1|NA|TRBD2|TRBV6-1
TGTGCCAGCAGTGCAGGGTACGGTAGCGGGGCCTACAATGAGCAGTTCTTC
CASSAGYGSGAYNEQFF
>TRBJ1-6|NA|TRBD1|TRBV10-3
TGTGCCATCAGTTCGGACAGGAGGAATTCACCCCTCCACTTT
CAISSDRRNSPLHF
>TRBJ1-2|NA|NA|TRBV4-3
TGCGCCAGCAGCCAAGATTGGGCCCACAACTATGGCTACACCTTC
CASSQDWAHNYGYTF
>TRBJ2-3|NA|NA|TRBV4-3
TGCGCCAGCAGCCAAGACGGAGGGAACACAGATACGCAGTATTTT
CASSQDGGNTDTQYF
>TRBJ1-6|NA|TRBD1|TRBV2
TGTGCCAGCAGTGGAGCACAGGGGATATCCGTATATAATTCACCCCTCCACTTT
CASSGAQGISVYNSPLHF